This passage covers 10 T cell receptor beta chains from one sample sequenced in a study of OX40 agonist ivuxolimab in advanced cancers. Assay: immunoSEQ multiplex PCR; the TCRdb copy retains only in-frame clones and omits some. The sample has about 68,000 clones, approximately 80% seen once. The sample in question was CD4+ or CD8+ T cells sorted from blood, obtained in a trial of the OX40 agonist ivuxolimab. The receptors shown here come from an adult with an advanced solid tumor such as melanoma, head and neck, liver or kidney cancer.

The chain carries TRBV7-9 and TRBJ1-5, with 9 bases matching TRBD1. The J segment lost 4 bases and the V segment lost 6 bases, leaving 4 bases of the junction unmatched. CDR1 SEHNR and CDR2 FQNEAQ come from the germline V gene (reference sequence). The CDR3 covers 14 residues. The CDR3, as DNA: TGTGCCAGCAGGCGGACAGGGGAAAATCAGCCCCAGCATTTT. Translated, it gives CASRRTGENQPQHF.

This sequence joins TRBV5-1 and TRBJ1-3; D may be TRBD1 (5 bases). V was shortened by 6 bases and J by 1 base, with 17 bases between the two germline ends. Germline V gene lookup returns CDR1 SGHRS and CDR2 YFSETQ. The CDR3 consists of 16 residues. In nucleotides, the CDR3 is TGCGCCAGCACCACTACAGGTCCCTCTTCTGGAAACACCATATATTTT. Its translation: CASTTTGPSSGNTIYF.

This rearrangement joins TRBV11-2 to TRBJ2-7, with D maybe TRBD2 (5 bases). Germline V lookup: CDR1 SGHAT, CDR2 FQNNGV. Trimming removed 5 bases at V and 3 bases at J, with 20 bases between. The CDR3 has 16 amino acids. CDR3 amino acids: CASSGLTRVLGYEQYF. The DNA for the CDR3 is TGTGCCAGCAGCGGATTAACTAGGGTCTTGGGCTACGAGCAGTACTTC.

This chain uses TRBV7-6 with TRBJ2-5; 10 bases map to TRBD2. The CDR3 has 15 residues. Germline V CDR1 and CDR2: SGHVS, FNYEAQ. V was clipped by 10 bases and J by 2 bases; unmatched bases: 10. Here the CDR3 DNA reads TGTGCCATCCAAGGACTAGCGGACCCGCAAGAGACCCAGTACTTC. Translated: CAIQGLADPQETQYF.

The chain combines TRBV15 with TRBJ1-1; D is possibly TRBD1 (5 bases). There are 13 residues in the CDR3. V lost 3 bases and J lost 2, with 7 bases in between. The germline CDR1 and CDR2 sequences are LNHNV and YYDKDF (reference sequence). The chain's CDR3 is CATSSTGNTEAFF. The CDR3 DNA is TGTGCCACCAGCAGTACAGGAAACACTGAAGCTTTCTTT.

The chain joins TRBV5-1 to TRBJ1-5; D unresolved. The CDR3 sequence is 14 residues long. The germline V and J ends were trimmed by 3 bases and 6 bases, with 13 bases remaining between them. Germline assignment: CDR1 SGHRS and CDR2 YFSETQ. In DNA form, the CDR3 reads TGCGCCAGCAGCTCAGACTTTTCGGGTCAGCCCCAGCATTTT. It specifies CASSSDFSGQPQHF.

The genes are TRBV18 and TRBJ2-7; unclear D gene. Germline CDR1 KGHSH, CDR2 LQKENI. V was pared by 3 bases and J by 0 bases, with 12 bases between. The CDR3 has 15 residues. CDR3 sequence: CASSPLSLGSYEQYF. In DNA form, the CDR3 reads TGTGCCAGCTCACCCCTGAGCTTGGGCTCCTACGAGCAGTACTTC.

This chain links TRBV21-1 with TRBJ1-6; TRBD1 is the table's D call and was not checked against the DNA. TRBV21-1 is noted as a pseudogene. CDR3 size: 14 residues. The DNA for the CDR3 is TGTGCCAGCAGCCGGCGACAGGGCGAGTCACCCCTCCACTTT. As protein: CASSRRQGESPLHF.

V is TRBV10-3 and J is TRBJ2-3, with a tentative D call TRBD1 (5 bases). Germline V gives CDR1 ENHRY, CDR2 SYGVKD. CDR3 length: 14 residues. V dropped 6 bases and J dropped 0 bases, with 10 bases sitting between them. The chain's CDR3 is CAISSRQSTDTQYF. CDR3 DNA: TGTGCCATCAGCTCCCGACAGAGCACAGATACGCAGTATTTT.

A single count supports this clone. The chain is built from TRBV6-5 and TRBJ2-3, with D hard to call. CDR1 is MNHEY, CDR2 SVGAGI, per germline. The V gene lost 6 bases and the J gene lost 0 bases, with 10 bases spanning the gap. The CDR3 extends over 14 amino acids. The CDR3 bases are TGTGCCAGCAGCCTGAGGACCAGCACAGATACGCAGTATTTT. Translated, it gives CASSLRTSTDTQYF.